Sequencing of this T cell receptor (beta chain) was carried out in a study of blood T cell repertoires in COVID-19. Study background: Acute and convalescent COVID-19 specimens originated in the United States, Italy and Spain.

Germline V lookup: CDR1 SGHDN, CDR2 FVKESK. The trim removed 3 bases at V and 0 bases at J, leaving 4 bases unmatched. The CDR3 loop spans 16 amino acids. Only in-frame clones appear in the TCRdb table, and some are missing; sequencing was by immunoSEQ multiplex PCR. Among 200,000 to 300,000 clones, roughly nine tenths were seen once, and the ten largest hold 7.2%. The receptor's source is a man aged 55 to 70 who had recovered from COVID-19. The sample was peripheral blood. J is TRBJ2-1 and V is TRBV14; 8 bases align to TRBD2. CDR3 protein: CASSQRTSRSYNEQFF. CDR3 sequence (DNA): TGTGCCAGCAGCCAGAGGACTAGCCGCTCCTACAATGAGCAGTTCTTC.